These 16 T cell receptor beta chains came from one sample sequenced in a study of T cell responses to AZD1222 COVID-19 vaccine. The data were produced by immunoSEQ multiplex PCR, yet TCRdb's version contains in-frame clones alone and is incomplete. The data show about 130,000 clones, with 88% seen just once and 3.5% to 4.5% held by the top ten. The specimen comprised peripheral blood, sampled on day 0 of AZD1222 vaccination. The origin of the receptors is an adult in good health.

This sequence joins TRBV2 and TRBJ2-7; 7 positions agree with TRBD2. V lost 1 base, J lost 5 bases, and 2 bases stayed unmatched. The germline V gene has CDR1 SNHLY and CDR2 FYNNEI. This CDR3 is built from 13 residues. DNA for the CDR3: TGTGCCAGCAGTGAAGGGACTAGGCACGAGCAGTACTTC. Its protein is CASSEGTRHEQYF. The full variable domain, rest sourced from reference TRBV2 and TRBJ2-7, is EPEVTQTPSHQVTQMGQEVILRCVPISNHLYFYWYRQILGQKVEFLVSFYNNEISEKSEIFDDQFSVERPDGSNFTLKIRSTKLEDSAMYFCASSEGTRHEQYFGPGTRLTVT.

The gene calls are TRBV19 and TRBJ2-2, with TRBD1 as a possible D gene (6 bases). The V end lost 3 bases, the J end lost 4 bases, and 12 bases lay between the germline ends. CDR3 size: 15 residues. Germline V gene lookup returns CDR1 LNHDA and CDR2 SQIVND (reference sequence). The DNA for the CDR3 is TGTGCCAGTAGTATGGACAGAATACTCACCGGGGAGCTGTTTTTT. Translated: CASSMDRILTGELFF.

The chain is built from TRBV19 and TRBJ1-2; D gene unclear. Germline V CDR1 and CDR2: LNHDA, SQIVND (reference sequence). CDR3 length equals 13 residues. The ends were cut back, 3 bases at V and 5 bases at J, with 10 bases in the middle. The CDR3 coding sequence is TGTGCCAGTAGTATTGAGCCTCCATATGGCTACACCTTC. This codes for CASSIEPPYGYTF.

The J gene is TRBJ1-6, the V gene TRBV27; 8 nucleotides agree with TRBD1. The germline V gene has CDR1 MNHEY and CDR2 SMNVEV (reference sequence). This CDR3 comprises 19 residues. J gave up 12 bases and V 6 bases, and 25 bases lay outside the gene matches. In DNA form, the CDR3 reads TGTGCCAGCAGCCCACCCCGGGGGACAGGAAATCACCGAAAGGAACCCCTCCACTTT. Amino acid sequence: CASSPPRGTGNHRKEPLHF.

The chain recombines TRBV18 with TRBJ1-2; weak D call: TRBD1 (6 bases). The CDR3 spans 14 residues. V was shortened by 5 bases and J by 1 base, with 11 bases between the two germline ends. Germline V gives CDR1 KGHSH, CDR2 LQKENI. The CDR3, as DNA: TGTGCCAGCTCAGCACAGGGTATTAACTATGGCTACACCTTC. It encodes CASSAQGINYGYTF. The full variable domain, its missing parts supplied by reference TRBV18 and TRBJ1-2, is NAGVMQNPRHLVRRRGQEARLRCSPMKGHSHVYWYRQLPEEGLKFMVYLQKENIIDESGMPKERFSAEFPKEGPSILRIQQVVRGDSAAYFCASSAQGINYGYTFGSGTRLTVV.

This clone was observed once. This chain uses TRBV7-9 with TRBJ1-4; D is unresolved. The CDR3 is made up of 15 amino acids. The germline V and J ends were trimmed by 1 base and 5 bases, with 11 bases remaining between them. Per germline, CDR1 SEHNR and CDR2 FQNEAQ (reference sequence). The CDR3 DNA sequence: TGTGCCAGCAGCTTAGGGCCCCAATTGAATGAAAAACTGTTTTTT. It is translated as CASSLGPQLNEKLFF. Using reference TRBV7-9 and TRBJ1-4 for the parts outside the CDR3, the full variable domain is DTGVSQNPRHKITKRGQNVTFRCDPISEHNRLYWYRQTLGQGPEFLTYFQNEAQLEKSRLLSDRFSAERPKGSFSTLEIQRTEQGDSAMYLCASSLGPQLNEKLFFGSGTQLSVL.

The chain employs TRBV9 and TRBJ2-3; TRBD1 or TRBD2 may be the D gene (5 bases each). V was trimmed by 1 base and J by 1 base, leaving 10 bases between them. Germline loops: CDR1 SGDLS, CDR2 YYNGEE. CDR3 length: 15 amino acids. Here the CDR3 reads CASSVQGSGTDTQYF. The CDR3 bases are TGTGCCAGCAGCGTACAGGGTAGCGGCACAGATACGCAGTATTTT.

Note on this clone: This sample includes further DNA sequences coding for the same CDR3. The chain uses TRBV5-4 and TRBJ1-6; maybe TRBD1 (6 bases). The CDR3 is made up of 14 amino acids. CDR1 and CDR2 from the germline V gene are SGHNT and YYREEE (reference sequence). The V and J ends lost 0 bases and 6 bases respectively, with 7 bases between them. The CDR3 region is CASSLEGGNSPLHF. The CDR3 DNA follows: TGTGCCAGCAGCTTGGAAGGGGGTAATTCACCCCTCCACTTT.

This clone turned up a few times. The rearrangement joins TRBV4-3 to TRBJ1-3, with no clear D. Germline CDR1 LGHNA, CDR2 YSLEER. The V and J ends lost 0 bases and 0 bases respectively, with 15 bases between them. The CDR3 consists of 18 residues. The CDR3 DNA follows: TGCGCCAGCAGCCAAGATCAGGCCCGGGGATACTCTGGAAACACCATATATTTT. It yields the protein CASSQDQARGYSGNTIYF.

The rearrangement joins TRBV10-3 to TRBJ1-2; D may be TRBD1 (5 bases). Germline CDR1 reads ENHRY; CDR2 reads SYGVKD. The CDR3 sequence is 12 residues long. Trimming left V 2 bases short and J 4 bases short, with 5 bases between. CDR3 in amino acids: CAISEDSYGYTF. CDR3 nucleotides: TGTGCCATCAGTGAGGACAGCTATGGCTACACCTTC.

The CDR3 spells CASSPNSPGAGNTIYF. The CDR3 DNA reads as TGTGCCAGCAGTCCAAACTCCCCGGGTGCTGGAAACACCATATATTTT. The chain has TRBV6-6 and TRBJ1-3; D gene ambiguous. Germline V gene lookup returns CDR1 MNHNY and CDR2 SVGAGI (reference sequence). Deletions cut 5 bases from V and 2 bases from J, with 16 bases between. The CDR3 extends over 16 amino acids.

The J gene is TRBJ2-1, the V gene TRBV24-1, with D maybe TRBD1 (6 bases). Germline V gives CDR1 KGHDR, CDR2 SFDVKD. Trimming took off 1 base at V and 8 bases at J, with 11 bases between the two ends. The CDR3 is 14 residues long. Here the CDR3 DNA reads TGTGCCACCAGTGATTTACAGGGTTCCGATGAGCAGTTCTTC. Translating gives CATSDLQGSDEQFF.

This chain joins TRBV27 and TRBJ2-7; D ambiguous. In germline, CDR1 is MNHEY, CDR2 SMNVEV (reference sequence). The length of the CDR3 is 15 residues. Trimming took off 2 bases at V and 4 bases at J, with 15 bases between the two ends. CDR3 region: CASSLTWDRSYEQYF. The CDR3 region has the DNA TGTGCCAGCAGTTTAACCTGGGATCGGTCGTACGAGCAGTACTTC.

The J gene is TRBJ2-7, the V gene TRBV10-1, with TRBD1 matching over 8 bases. CDR1 and CDR2 (germline): WNHNN, SYGVQD (reference sequence). The V and J ends lost 6 bases and 3 bases, in that order; junction bases with no gene match: 4. CDR3 length equals 13 residues. As DNA, the CDR3 is TGCGCCAGCAGCCCGGGACAGGTCTACGAGCAGTACTTC. As protein: CASSPGQVYEQYF.

The rearrangement links TRBV4-1 to TRBJ2-7; 9 nucleotides align to TRBD2. The germline CDR1 and CDR2 sequences are MGHRA and YSYEKL. V was pared by 0 bases and J by 2 bases, with 5 bases of the junction left unmatched. The CDR3 covers 16 residues. This CDR3 is CASSQDTASGTYEQYF. The CDR3 DNA reads TGCGCCAGCAGCCAAGATACGGCTAGCGGGACCTACGAGCAGTACTTC.

The chain combines TRBV14 with TRBJ2-7; no reliable D call. V dropped 2 bases and J dropped 7 bases, with 12 bases sitting between them. The CDR3 totals 13 residues. In germline, CDR1 is SGHDN, CDR2 FVKESK. CDR3 sequence: CASSQRVSREQYF. CDR3 coding DNA: TGTGCCAGCAGCCAACGGGTTTCGAGGGAGCAGTACTTC.